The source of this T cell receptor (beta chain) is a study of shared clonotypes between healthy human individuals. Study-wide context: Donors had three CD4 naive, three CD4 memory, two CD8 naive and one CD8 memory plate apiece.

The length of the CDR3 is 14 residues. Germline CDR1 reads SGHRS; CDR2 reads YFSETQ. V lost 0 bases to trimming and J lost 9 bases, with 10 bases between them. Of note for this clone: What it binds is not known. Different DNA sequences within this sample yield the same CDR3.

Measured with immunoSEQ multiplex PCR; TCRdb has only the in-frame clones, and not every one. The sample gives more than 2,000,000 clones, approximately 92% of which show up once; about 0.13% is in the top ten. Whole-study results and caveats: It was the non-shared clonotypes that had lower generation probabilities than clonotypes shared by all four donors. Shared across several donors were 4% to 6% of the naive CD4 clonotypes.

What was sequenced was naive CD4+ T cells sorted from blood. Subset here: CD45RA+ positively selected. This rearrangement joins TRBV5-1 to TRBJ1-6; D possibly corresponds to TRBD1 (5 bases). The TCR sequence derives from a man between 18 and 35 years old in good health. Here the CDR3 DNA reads TGCGCCAGCAGCTTGGCAGGGTTCGGTTCACCCCTCCACTTT. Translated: CASSLAGFGSPLHF.